This T cell receptor beta chain was sequenced in a study of T cell repertoires in cytomegalovirus infection. About the study: The study used recently identified HLA-C-restricted and well-studied HLA-B-restricted CMV epitopes. In public TCR beta signatures, there were indications of both CMV infection and matching HLA type. Study results and caveats: Carriers of CMV and the relevant HLA type were discriminated by public TCR beta frequency.

On this clonotype itself: Antigen: not known. Mismatch with germline at one junction end may stem from a read error.

Each CDR3 protein gets one entry after TCRdb re-called the reads with MiXCR. The profile covers under 50,000 distinct CDR3 sequences, with 20% to 25% appearing a single time and 70% to 90% taken by the ten largest. This specimen was CD8+ T cells from cultured PBMCs, taken from culture after CMV antigen stimulation. The clonotype comes from a human donor in good health (CMV status not recorded). Some clones in this sample may be carry-over from other donors' samples.

In DNA, the CDR3 is TGTGCCACCAGCAGAGATCAGGGGGGCTCCTACGAGCAGTATTTC. Translated: CATSRDQGGSYEQYF. The chain combines TRBV15 with TRBJ2-7, with a tentative D call TRBD1 (7 bases). Germline V gives CDR1 LNHNV, CDR2 YYDKDF (reference sequence). The CDR3 length is 15 residues.